Sequencing of this TCR beta chain was carried out in a study of blood T cell repertoires in COVID-19. Study in general: COVID-19 samples, acute and convalescent, were from the United States, Italy and Spain.

The CDR3 is 13 residues long. The V and J ends lost 2 bases and 1 base respectively, with 6 bases between them. Germline values: CDR1 GTSNPN, CDR2 SVGIG (reference sequence). Original methodology: Reference gene primer amplification gave nucleated cell count estimates. Repertoires were generated with immunoSEQ multiplex PCR, while TCRdb's copy carries only in-frame clones and drops some. V and J calls plus clone size are reproduced from that table; the DNA served to infer D and trimming. The sample lists 150,000 or so clones, around 85% occurring once. The V gene is TRBV30, the J gene TRBJ1-5, with D perhaps matching TRBD1 (5 bases). Sequencing was performed on peripheral blood. This TCR came from a woman of 80 years or more with acute or convalescent COVID-19. CDR3 amino acids: CAWSRTSNQPQHF. The CDR3 coding sequence is TGTGCCTGGAGTAGGACAAGCAATCAGCCCCAGCATTTT.